This T cell receptor (beta chain) was identified during a study of shared clonotypes between healthy human individuals. For this clone: Its antigen is unknown.

Terminally differentiated effector memory CD45RA+ cells were left out of the naive CD8 fraction, which was CD45RO-negative and positively selected for CCR7. Genomic DNA of every subset was divided equally among multiple immunoSEQ plates. Libraries were prepared by immunoSEQ multiplex PCR; TCRdb keeps only in-frame clonotypes and omits some of them. The sample consists of around 620,000 clones, 90% to 95% of them appearing once. Study outcomes and limitations: Genetic and exposure-history diversity was limited by the few donors. Blood was the only sampled material, and tissue repertoires likely differ. On the whole, naive subsets had larger estimated richness than memory subsets had.

CDR3 length: 14 residues. With 4 bases removed from V and 1 base from J, the gap between germline ends came to 11 bases. Germline assignment: CDR1 SGHRS and CDR2 YFSETQ. This clonotype was obtained from a woman between 25 and 40 years old in good health. The sample comprised naive CD8+ T cells sorted from blood. The chain is built from TRBV5-1 and TRBJ1-1; D unresolved. The DNA of the CDR3 is TGCGCCAGCAGCCCTTTGAGGACGAACACTGAAGCTTTCTTT. This gives the protein CASSPLRTNTEAFF.